The sample holds many counts of the clone carrying this TCR beta chain. This sample is drawn from a study of T-cell reconstitution after alpha-beta-depleted transplantation in children. Preparation of the TCRbeta library was carried out with unique molecular identifiers. TCRdb re-called the PCR reads with MiXCR, one entry per CDR3 protein. The table shows nearly 400,000 distinct CDR3 sequences, with about 20% occurring only once. The TCR was taken from a human donor who donated a stem cell graft to a child with acute myeloid leukemia. The sample was PBMCs from the stem cell graft donor, taken from the stem cell graft.

CDR3 in amino acids: CASSSGYADTQYF. DNA of the CDR3: TGTGCCAGCAGTTCAGGGTATGCAGATACGCAGTATTTT. V usage is TRBV12-3 or TRBV12-4 and J usage is TRBJ2-3; weak D call: TRBD1 (5 bases). Trimming shortened V by 4 bases and J by 4 bases, and 9 bases separated the two germline ends. The CDR3 totals 13 residues.